These T cell receptor beta chains were read from a single sample in a study of CD8 T cells in Susac syndrome. TCRdb ran MiXCR on the immunoSEQ multiplex PCR reads and lists one entry per CDR3 protein. The table lists about 57,000 distinct CDR3 sequences, 90% to 95% of them singletons. Sequences were obtained from CD8+ T cells from PBMCs. These receptor sequences come from a human donor with multiple sclerosis. Each CDR3 is given with its conserved first and last residue. A D gene is named only where the DNA matches it firmly.

V gene: TRBV20-1; D gene: -; J gene: TRBJ1-1; CDR3 DNA: TGCAGTGCTCCACAGGGTTCTGAAGCTTTCTTT; CDR3 protein: CSAPQGSEAFF
V gene: TRBV25-1; D gene: -; J gene: TRBJ2-7; CDR3 DNA: TGTGCCAGCAGTGCCCTATCTCCAGGGTACGACGAGCAGTACTTC; CDR3 protein: CASSALSPGYDEQYF
V gene: TRBV13; D gene: TRBD1; J gene: TRBJ1-1; CDR3 DNA: TGTGCCAGCAGTACACAGGGGGTTAACACTGAAGCTTTCTTT; CDR3 protein: CASSTQGVNTEAFF
V gene: TRBV5-6; D gene: TRBD1; J gene: TRBJ1-1; CDR3 DNA: TGTGCCAGCAGCTTGGGACAGGGACGGGGTGAAGCTTTCTTT; CDR3 protein: CASSLGQGRGEAFF
V gene: TRBV5-6; D gene: -; J gene: TRBJ1-6; CDR3 DNA: TGTGCCAGCAGCCCCCTCCCGGCAGGAATTAATTCACCCCTCCACTTT; CDR3 protein: CASSPLPAGINSPLHF
V gene: TRBV5-8; D gene: -; J gene: TRBJ2-1; CDR3 DNA: TGTGCCAGCAACTATCTGGGGGGGCGCTGGAGTGAGCAGTTCTTC; CDR3 protein: CASNYLGGRWSEQFF
V gene: TRBV7-9; D gene: TRBD1; J gene: TRBJ2-5; CDR3 DNA: TGTGCCAGCGCTGATAGGGACAGGGGATTAGAGACCCAGTACTTC; CDR3 protein: CASADRDRGLETQYF
V gene: TRBV9; D gene: -; J gene: TRBJ2-1; CDR3 DNA: TGTGCCAGCAGCGTAGCTCGCGAAAGGGCAGAGTACAATGAGCAGTTCTTC; CDR3 protein: CASSVARERAEYNEQFF
V gene: TRBV20-1; D gene: -; J gene: TRBJ1-1; CDR3 DNA: TGCAGTGCTAGAGGGCTATGGCAGGGAATATTGAACACTGAAGGTTTCTTT; CDR3 protein: CSARGLWQGILNTEGFF
V gene: TRBV6-2/TRBV6-3; D gene: -; J gene: TRBJ2-5; CDR3 DNA: TGTGCCAGCAGTTATCCGGATCCCGCGGAGACCCAGTACTTC; CDR3 protein: CASSYPDPAETQYF
V gene: TRBV6-1; D gene: -; J gene: TRBJ2-1; CDR3 DNA: TGTGCCAGCAGTGAAGTGGACAGTGACAATGAGCAGTTCTTC; CDR3 protein: CASSEVDSDNEQFF
V gene: TRBV4-3; D gene: TRBD1; J gene: TRBJ1-2; CDR3 DNA: TGCGCCAGCAGCCAAGGGGGGACAGGGTTATATGGCTACACCTTC; CDR3 protein: CASSQGGTGLYGYTF
V gene: TRBV6-4; D gene: -; J gene: TRBJ1-5; CDR3 DNA: TGTGCCAGCAGTACAGGAAGCAATCAGCCCCAGCATTTT; CDR3 protein: CASSTGSNQPQHF